These 15 T cell receptor beta chains were all obtained from the same sample, sequenced in a study of blood T cell repertoires in COVID-19. Sequenced by immunoSEQ multiplex PCR; TCRdb stores in-frame clones only, minus some. The sample holds about 180,000 clones, approximately 78% seen once. The material sequenced was peripheral blood. Every receptor here comes from an elderly woman with COVID-19, enrolled during active disease.

The chain combines TRBV3-1 (or the pseudogene TRBV3-2) with TRBJ2-3, with D uncertain. V gave up 7 bases and J gave up 2 bases, with 4 bases separating them. CDR3 length: 11 residues. Germline V lookup: CDR1 LGHDT, CDR2 YNNKEL (reference sequence). The CDR3, as DNA: TGTGCCAGCACCAACACAGATACGCAGTATTTT. It encodes CASTNTDTQYF.

This chain uses TRBV24-1 with TRBJ2-1; 10 nucleotides match TRBD2. Trimming took 9 bases from V and 7 from J; bases not matched to a gene: 5. CDR3 length: 13 amino acids. CDR1 is KGHDR and CDR2 is SFDVKD in the germline V gene. As DNA, the CDR3 is TGTGCCACCTCGATAGCGGGGGGTAATGAGCAGTTCTTC. This gives the protein CATSIAGGNEQFF.

This clone was seen only a few times. The chain is built from TRBV7-9 and TRBJ1-2; 8 bases align to TRBD1. The CDR3 sequence is 13 residues long. The germline CDR1 and CDR2 sequences are SEHNR and FQNEAQ (reference sequence). With V trimmed by 3 bases and J by 8 bases, 5 bases remained unmatched. Here the CDR3 DNA reads TGTGCCAGCAGCTTGGCGACAGGGGTCGGCTACACCTTC. Amino acid sequence: CASSLATGVGYTF.

The genes are TRBV10-3 and TRBJ2-1; a possible D gene is TRBD2 (6 bases). Germline assignment: CDR1 ENHRY and CDR2 SYGVKD. This CDR3 comprises 15 residues. V was cut by 10 bases and J by 0 bases, with 16 bases left in between. The CDR3 nucleotides are TGTGCCACCGGGGGTTGGACAAGCTCCTACAATGAGCAGTTCTTC. It translates to CATGGWTSSYNEQFF.

V is TRBV20-1 and J is TRBJ1-6, with 11 bases aligning to TRBD1. V lost 3 bases, J lost 10 bases, and 11 bases stayed unmatched. Per germline, CDR1 DFQATT and CDR2 SNEGSKA (reference sequence). The CDR3 is made up of 16 amino acids. CDR3 loop: CSASSGVGTGGSPLHF. DNA of the CDR3: TGCAGTGCTAGTAGTGGTGTTGGGACAGGGGGGTCACCCCTCCACTTT.

The chain carries TRBV9 and TRBJ2-1; 10 nucleotides agree with TRBD2. Germline lookup yields CDR1 SGDLS and CDR2 YYNGEE. J lost 2 bases, V lost 3 bases, and 5 bases had no gene match. This CDR3 is 16 amino acids long. CDR3 nucleotides: TGTGCCAGCAGCGCGACTAGCGGGTTCCCCTACAATGAGCAGTTCTTC. It yields the protein CASSATSGFPYNEQFF.

V gene TRBV5-1 combines with J gene TRBJ2-7; 7 bases fit TRBD2. Germline CDR1 reads SGHRS; CDR2 reads YFSETQ. CDR3 length: 16 amino acids. Trimming cost V 4 bases and J 2 bases; bases outside gene matches: 12. The CDR3 region is CASSLAASQATYEQYF. For the CDR3, the DNA is TGCGCCAGCAGCCTAGCGGCGTCACAGGCCACCTACGAGCAGTACTTC.

V usage is TRBV4-2 and J usage is TRBJ1-1, with 8 bases identical to TRBD1. The CDR3 covers 16 residues. V gave up 3 bases and J gave up 2 bases; unmatched junction bases: 8. Per germline, CDR1 LGHNA and CDR2 YNFKEQ. The CDR3 bases are TGTGCCAGCAGCCAGGGCAGGACAGGGATAAACACTGAAGCTTTCTTT. Translating it yields CASSQGRTGINTEAFF.

The V gene is TRBV29-1, the J gene TRBJ2-2; perhaps TRBD2 as D (5 bases). Germline CDR1 is SQVTM and CDR2 is ANQGSEA. The CDR3 length is 13 residues. The V gene lost 6 bases and the J gene lost 0 bases, with 8 bases spanning the gap. The CDR3 reads CSVTRANTGELFF. The CDR3 region has the DNA TGCAGCGTAACTAGGGCGAACACCGGGGAGCTGTTTTTT.

The gene calls are TRBV5-1 and TRBJ1-2, with TRBD1 matching 12 bases. The V gene's germline CDR1 is SGHRS and CDR2 YFSETQ. V shed 5 bases, J shed 8 bases, and the junction held 10 bases outside the gene matches. This CDR3 has 15 amino acids. The CDR3 reads CASRPPGQGAGGYTF. The CDR3 DNA is TGCGCCAGCAGGCCACCGGGACAGGGGGCTGGAGGCTACACCTTC.

The gene calls are TRBV5-1 and TRBJ1-5, with D tentatively TRBD1 (5 bases). CDR3 length equals 14 residues. Germline V lookup: CDR1 SGHRS, CDR2 YFSETQ. The V gene lost 5 bases and the J gene lost 0 bases, with 9 bases spanning the gap. DNA for the CDR3: TGCGCCAGCAGTCAAGGGGATAGCAATCAGCCCCAGCATTTT. Translated: CASSQGDSNQPQHF.

This clone was seen more than once but under ten times. The chain employs TRBV7-6 and TRBJ2-5, with 13 positions matching TRBD2. V gave up 1 base and J gave up 1 base; unmatched junction bases: 12. The CDR3 runs 20 residues. CDR1 and CDR2 (germline): SGHVS, FNYEAQ. This CDR3 is CASSLDPRLAGGIIQETQYF. The DNA for the CDR3 is TGTGCCAGCAGCTTAGACCCCAGACTAGCGGGAGGCATCATCCAAGAGACCCAGTACTTC.

CDR3 sequence (DNA): TGCAGCGCCGTAGTAGGGGGCATGACCGGGGAGCTGTTTTTT. Protein sequence: CSAVVGGMTGELFF. The chain has TRBV29-1 and TRBJ2-2; 7 nucleotides line up with TRBD1. Germline V gives CDR1 SQVTM, CDR2 ANQGSEA. CDR3 size: 14 residues. V lost 7 bases and J lost 5; bases outside the gene matches: 10.

The chain couples TRBV24-1 to TRBJ1-2, with 11 nucleotides matching TRBD1. Trimming cost V 4 bases and J 9 bases; bases outside gene matches: 9. Germline loops: CDR1 KGHDR, CDR2 SFDVKD. The CDR3 has 15 residues. The CDR3 here is CATSDPGTGGLSYTF. The CDR3 nucleotides are TGTGCCACCAGTGACCCAGGGACAGGGGGTTTGAGCTACACCTTC.

V and J are TRBV10-3 and TRBJ2-7; 7 bases are shared with TRBD1. Germline V lookup: CDR1 ENHRY, CDR2 SYGVKD. This CDR3 spans 14 amino acids. V trimming: 3 bases; J trimming: 2 bases; junction bases outside the gene matches: 4. CDR3 in amino acids: CAISDEGTAYEQYF. The CDR3 DNA reads TGTGCCATCAGTGACGAAGGGACAGCCTACGAGCAGTACTTC.